This T cell receptor beta chain is drawn from a study of T and B cells in COVID-19 patients. Study in general: Blood was sampled from COVID-19 patients who were either actively infected or recovered.

Multiplex PCR with BIOMED2 TRB-A/B primer pools amplified TRB rearrangements. TCRdb used MiXCR to reprocess the multiplex PCR reads, holding one entry per CDR3 protein. The table has just over 5,000 distinct CDR3 sequences, 15% to 20% seen once. V gave up 5 bases and J gave up 6 bases; unmatched junction bases: 3. Germline values: CDR1 SGHNT, CDR2 YENEEA. The CDR3 is 13 amino acids. From blood, about 240-500 ng of genomic DNA served as TRB template. Notes on the study in general: At recovery TRB diversity and richness exceeded healthy donors, after highly clonal active COVID-19 repertoires.

In this sample, this clonotype turned up a few times. Antigen unknown. The V gene is TRBV11-3, the J gene TRBJ1-4; TRBD1 matches 7 bases. This TCR was recovered from a human donor who had recovered from COVID-19. Sequencing used blood. CDR3 sequence: CASSDGTDEKLFF. As DNA, the CDR3 is TGTGCCAGCAGCGATGGGACAGATGAAAAACTGTTTTTT.